This T cell receptor beta chain emerged from a study of neurological immune-mediated disorders. 5'RACE employing 10-nucleotide random UMIs yielded the cDNA. A single run covered 15-18 subjects with over 200 million TCR-beta sequences. TCRdb re-called the 5' RACE reads with MiXCR, one entry per CDR3 protein. The sample includes 87,000 or so distinct CDR3 sequences, 3% to 4% of them seen just once. The CDR3 is 15 residues long. CDR1 and CDR2 (germline): WSHSY, SAAADI. Germline trimming cut 10 bases from V and 6 bases from J; bases unmatched to any gene: 9. The TCR originated in a woman aged 18 to 35 with multiple sclerosis. The sequenced sample was PBMCs. This chain connects TRBV10-2 to TRBJ2-2; 12 bases fit TRBD2. In nucleotides, the CDR3 is TGCGCCACCTTCTCTAGCGGGGGGGCCTCCGGGGAGCTGTTTTTT. It codes for CATFSSGGASGELFF.